This TCR beta chain comes out of a study of shared clonotypes between healthy human individuals (dated by TCRdb to 2020 to 2022). Regarding the study in general: A couple of women and three men aged 18 to 49 years were included in the cohort. Leukapheresis yielded between about 0.9 and 9 billion PBMCs per donor. For each donor, CD4 naive and CD4 memory were each given three plates, CD8 naive was given two plates, and CD8 memory was given one plate. Blood TCR repertoires of roughly 5 healthy adults were deeply sequenced to estimate repertoire size and the extent of clonotype sharing between individuals. Different laboratories and diverse techniques were used to prepare libraries and sequence TCR repertoires, to increase sequencing depth and limit assay-specific biases.

Concerning this clone: Its antigen is still unknown. The input lacks base qualities; no much larger clone sits a single base away.

Donors were healthy HIV-negative adults with no recently reported acute infections or vaccinations. Only Caucasian adults living in Nashville, Tennessee, USA were represented among the donors. CD4+ T cells were enriched by magnetic negative selection; naive cells were then positively selected on CD45RA, and the negative fraction formed the memory subset. Blood was obtained by leukapheresis, after which PBMCs were separated by Ficoll-Histopaque density gradient centrifugation and cryopreserved in liquid nitrogen vapor phase. Purity and quantity of every magnetically sorted T cell population were checked by analytical flow cytometry. Genomic DNA was isolated from every sorted fraction and measured by UV absorbance on a Nanodrop 2000c. Taken from cysteine to phenylalanine, the CDR3 has 13 residues. Of the read, only the CDR3 DNA is kept; its 39 bases are in frame from base 1. CDR1 is given as MDHEN and CDR2 as SYDVKM, both from the germline V gene. V drops 7 bases and J drops 3 bases, leaving 12 bases in between.

Using the deep immunoSEQ assay, TCR CDR3 regions were amplified from genomic DNA by multiplex PCR. Extracted genomic DNA from each cell subset was spread evenly across all wells of several immunoSEQ 96-well plates, with each plate serving as a replicate. For sorted subsets, roughly 200 ng of genomic DNA, equivalent to 25,000 to 30,000 T cell genomes, went into each replicate PCR. The purified libraries were quantified using a Qubit 3.0 fluorometer, sized with a Bioanalyzer 2100, and then quantified again using the KAPA Library Quantification kit. Every immunoSEQ 96-well plate was sequenced on a dedicated single-read 150-cycle Illumina NextSeq 550 flow cell. The original methods were these. Because the immunoSEQ output held only junctional sequences and lacked quality scores, the filtering could not match the filtering applied to full-length reads. Sequences were annotated with PyIR, a Python wrapper for IgBLAST v1.9, using IMGT germline references to assign V/J genes and CDR3. Any read was removed if the V/J assignment was weak (E-value above 1e-6), the CDR3 was missing, or the read contained stop codons, out-of-frame junctions, or ambiguous translated residues. V3J clonotypes were defined as sequences sharing an identical inferred V gene, J gene, and CDR3 amino acid sequence. To compute the percentage overlap between repertoires, the number of shared unique clonotypes was divided by the size of the smaller repertoire. Richness of each repertoire was evaluated using RTK rarefaction, the Chao1 estimator, and Recon v2.1 estimates of unobserved clonotypes. OLGA was used to compute generation probabilities for all TCRbeta clonotypes that the gDNA method yielded from a handful of donors. TCRdb provides this immuneACCESS table in a form limited to in-frame rearrangements. Some clones are lacking; in checked studies, under half of them reflect an unresolved V gene, and why the rest are absent is not known. V, J and clone size are taken as reported in that table, and D and trimming were inferred from the DNA itself. The sample has some 1.5 million clones on record, around 97% of them singletons. The top ten clonotypes cover roughly 1.2% of the sample.

The study at large found these results: Pairwise subsampling led to the expectation that sequencing depth would affect the degree of clonotype sharing among donors. Even with the large sequencing depth, rarefaction of the sorted-subset datasets indicated that sequencing was incomplete. Because the study included only a small number of donors, the genetic and exposure-history diversity represented was limited. Sampling was restricted to blood, and TCR repertoires in tissues likely differ from the TCR repertoires found in blood. Larger estimated clonotype richness was generally found for naive subsets than for memory subsets. Across a few donors, about 4.5% of naive CD4, roughly 3.8% of naive CD8, 2% to 2.5% of memory CD4, and 0.4% of memory CD8 clonotypes were shared. Compared with non-shared clonotypes, the clonotypes found in all four sorted-subset donors had higher generation probabilities.

The TCR was taken from a man younger than 45 in good health. Recombination connected TRBV28 to TRBJ2-5, with a weak D call of TRBD2 (5 bases match). The source material was naive CD4+ T cells sorted from blood. This sample's cell subset or site label indicates: CD45RA+ positively selected. For the CDR3, the sequence is CASTPGNKETQYF. At the DNA level, the sequence is TGTGCCAGCACCCCGGGAAATAAAGAGACCCAGTACTTC.